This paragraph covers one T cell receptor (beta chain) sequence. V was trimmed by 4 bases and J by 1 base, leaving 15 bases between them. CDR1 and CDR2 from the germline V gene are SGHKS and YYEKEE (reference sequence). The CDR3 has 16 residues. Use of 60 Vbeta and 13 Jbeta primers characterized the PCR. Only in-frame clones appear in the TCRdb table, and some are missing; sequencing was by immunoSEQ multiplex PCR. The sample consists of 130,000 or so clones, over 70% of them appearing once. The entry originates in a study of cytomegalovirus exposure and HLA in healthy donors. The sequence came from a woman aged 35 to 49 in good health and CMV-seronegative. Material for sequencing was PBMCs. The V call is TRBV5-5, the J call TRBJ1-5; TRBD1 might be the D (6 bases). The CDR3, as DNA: TGTGCCAGCAGCCGCGGAGGGGGGGACAGCAATCAGCCCCAGCATTTT. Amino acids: CASSRGGGDSNQPQHF.